The 17 T cell receptor beta chains below all came from one sample that was sequenced in a study of T cell changes during pregnancy in multiple sclerosis. Profiled with immunoSEQ multiplex PCR; TCRdb holds only in-frame clones, not every one. There are around 36,000 clones in the sample; approximately 92% occur only once, and roughly 13% lies in the top ten. The specimen comprised CD8+ T cells from peripheral blood mononuclear cells, sampled in the first trimester of pregnancy. These receptors all come from a female donor with multiple sclerosis, enrolled in a pregnancy study.

The chain uses TRBV4-1 and TRBJ2-5; TRBD2 matches 10 bases. The CDR3 is made up of 18 amino acids. The ends lost 2 bases at V and 0 bases at J; junction bases unmatched: 9. The germline gives CDR1 MGHRA, CDR2 YSYEKL. The CDR3 loop is CASSQRGTSGENQETQYF. As DNA, the CDR3 is TGCGCCAGCAGCCAACGCGGAACTAGCGGGGAAAACCAAGAGACCCAGTACTTC.

The chain has TRBV7-3 and TRBJ2-1; 11 bases fit TRBD2. The CDR3 contains 16 residues. Losses at the gene ends were 2 bases for V and 9 bases for J; bases not matched to a gene: 9. In germline, CDR1 is SGHTA, CDR2 FQGTGA. The CDR3 here is CASSLGGSGGVSEQFF. CDR3 DNA: TGTGCCAGCAGCTTAGGTGGTAGCGGGGGGGTTAGTGAGCAGTTCTTC.

The V call is TRBV25-1, the J call TRBJ2-2, with D uncertain. This CDR3 spans 13 amino acids. Germline loops: CDR1 MGHDK, CDR2 SYGVNS. Trimming removed 7 bases from V and 1 base from J, with 7 bases in between. The CDR3 here is CASKQMNTGELFF. The CDR3 DNA sequence: TGTGCCAGCAAACAGATGAACACCGGGGAGCTGTTTTTT.

The CDR3 loop is CASSLQGNEQFF. The CDR3 bases are TGTGCCAGCAGCTTACAGGGCAATGAGCAGTTCTTC. The chain has TRBV7-9 and TRBJ2-1, with TRBD1 as a possible D gene (5 bases). Germline CDR1 reads SEHNR; CDR2 reads FQNEAQ (reference sequence). V was pared by 2 bases and J by 6 bases, with 5 bases between. CDR3 length: 12 amino acids.

This rearrangement joins TRBV2 to TRBJ2-1; 8 bases map to TRBD1. The J segment lost 5 bases and the V segment lost 6 bases, leaving 12 bases of the junction unmatched. This CDR3 contains 16 residues. Germline assignment: CDR1 SNHLY and CDR2 FYNNEI. This chain's CDR3 is CASRRSWDRRDNEQFF. DNA of the CDR3: TGTGCCAGCAGGCGCTCCTGGGACAGGAGAGACAATGAGCAGTTCTTC.

The chain recombines TRBV6-1 with TRBJ2-5; unclear D gene. Trimming stripped 7 bases from V and 1 base from J, with 4 bases between. Germline V gene sequence: CDR1 MNHNS, CDR2 SASEGT. The length of the CDR3 is 11 residues. The CDR3 here is CASNGQETQYF. The DNA for the CDR3 is TGTGCCAGCAACGGCCAAGAGACCCAGTACTTC.

The chain joins TRBV30 to TRBJ2-7, with 10 bases matching TRBD2. With 5 bases clipped from V and 4 bases from J, the junction kept 11 bases outside the gene matches. Germline values: CDR1 GTSNPN, CDR2 SVGIG (reference sequence). The CDR3 totals 15 residues. CDR3 DNA sequence: TGTGCCTGGTCCTTCGAGGGACTAGCGACTTACGAGCAGTACTTC. It specifies CAWSFEGLATYEQYF.

V and J are TRBV11-2 and TRBJ2-3, with 10 bases fitting TRBD2. Trimming removed 1 base from V and 3 bases from J; junction bases left unmatched: 4. CDR3 length: 16 residues. Looked up from germline, CDR1 is SGHAT and CDR2 is FQNNGV. DNA for the CDR3: TGTGCCAGCAGCTTAGGGCTAGCGGGGGTGACAGATACGCAGTATTTT. As protein: CASSLGLAGVTDTQYF.

This clone was seen a single time. The rearrangement joins TRBV6-1 to TRBJ1-2; D uncertain. CDR1 MNHNS and CDR2 SASEGT come from the germline V gene. The germline V and J ends were trimmed by 6 bases and 5 bases, with 4 bases remaining between them. The CDR3 totals 10 residues. CDR3 loop: CASRQYGYTF. The CDR3 nucleotides read TGTGCCAGCAGGCAGTATGGCTACACCTTC.

J is TRBJ2-5 and V is TRBV6-5; tentative D call: TRBD2 (5 bases). The CDR3 covers 12 residues. Germline V gene lookup returns CDR1 MNHEY and CDR2 SVGAGI. Trimming took off 0 bases at V and 9 bases at J, with 8 bases between the two ends. The CDR3 region has the DNA TGTGCCAGCAGTTACTCGAGGGTTCCCCAGTACTTC. Its translation is CASSYSRVPQYF.

V is TRBV9 and J is TRBJ2-1; D not certain. Trimming stripped 0 bases from V and 7 bases from J, with 8 bases between. Per the germline V gene, CDR1 is SGDLS and CDR2 is YYNGEE. The CDR3 spans 13 residues. The CDR3 sequence: CASSVDPRNEQFF. Written as DNA, the CDR3 is TGTGCCAGCAGCGTAGACCCTAGAAATGAGCAGTTCTTC. The whole variable domain, filled in from reference TRBV9 and TRBJ2-1, reads DSGVTQTPKHLITATGQRVTLRCSPRSGDLSVYWYQQSLDQGLQFLIQYYNGEERAKGNILERFSAQQFPDLHSELNLSSLELGDSALYFCASSVDPRNEQFFGPGTRLTVL.

The chain combines TRBV19 with TRBJ1-6, with 8 bases aligning to TRBD1. The CDR3 runs 14 residues. Unmatched junction bases numbered 13, after V lost 8 bases and J lost 13 bases. The germline V gene encodes CDR1 LNHDA and CDR2 SQIVND (reference sequence). The CDR3 region has the DNA TGTGCCAGTGGACAGACAGGGGTTTTCGTGCCCCTCCACTTT. Amino acid sequence: CASGQTGVFVPLHF.

This chain links TRBV11-1 with TRBJ2-1, with 9 nucleotides matching TRBD2. This CDR3 comprises 17 residues. Trimming took 5 bases from V and 3 from J; bases not matched to a gene: 11. Germline V gene lookup returns CDR1 SGHAT and CDR2 FQDESV (reference sequence). The CDR3 loop is CASSLFPTSGNYNEQFF. CDR3 DNA: TGTGCCAGCAGCCTCTTTCCGACTAGCGGAAACTACAATGAGCAGTTCTTC. The full variable domain, with the rest looked up from reference TRBV11-1 and TRBJ2-1, is EAEVAQSPRYKITEKSQAVAFWCDPISGHATLYWYRQILGQGPELLVQFQDESVVDDSQLPKDRFSAERLKGVDSTLKIQPAELGDSAMYLCASSLFPTSGNYNEQFFGPGTRLTVL.

V is TRBV15 and J is TRBJ1-1; no definite D call. Germline V lookup: CDR1 LNHNV, CDR2 YYDKDF (reference sequence). Trimming removed 3 bases at V and 1 base at J, with 6 bases between. This CDR3 has 13 residues. The CDR3 reads CATSRPGNTEAFF. In nucleotides, the CDR3 is TGTGCCACCAGCAGGCCGGGGAACACTGAAGCTTTCTTT.

V and J are TRBV27 and TRBJ1-1, with TRBD1 as a possible D gene (6 bases). The CDR3 runs to 16 residues. V lost 4 bases and J lost 3, with 18 bases in between. Germline V gives CDR1 MNHEY, CDR2 SMNVEV (reference sequence). CDR3 amino acids: CASSSSRGEWDTEAFF. CDR3 nucleotides: TGTGCCAGCAGTTCAAGCAGGGGCGAATGGGACACTGAAGCTTTCTTT.

The rearrangement links TRBV7-3 to TRBJ1-2; 10 bases match TRBD1. This CDR3 has 13 residues. The germline CDR1 and CDR2 sequences are SGHTA and FQGTGA. V shed 9 bases and J 13 bases; nucleotides not matched to a gene: 14. For the CDR3, the DNA is TGTGCCAGTGCCGGGACAGGGGAAACTAAGGGCACCTTC. It is translated as CASAGTGETKGTF.

This clone has ten or more counts. The rearrangement uses TRBV5-4 and TRBJ2-1; 11 bases map to TRBD2. Trimming at V came to 1 base and at J to 0 bases, leaving 6 bases not matched to a gene. Germline CDR1 is SGHNT and CDR2 is YYREEE (reference sequence). The CDR3 loop spans 18 amino acids. The CDR3 sequence is CASSLLAGGPSSYNEQFF. The CDR3 DNA reads TGTGCCAGCAGCTTGTTAGCGGGGGGGCCGAGCTCCTACAATGAGCAGTTCTTC.